This TCR beta chain was sequenced in a study of cytomegalovirus exposure and HLA in healthy donors. Study-wide points: Association with HLA alleles at 0.05 false discovery rate was found for 16,951 TCR beta sequences in a later analysis. Within an earlier analysis, most TCR beta V segments proved productive either about 90% or about 30% of the time.

In the case of this clone: Its target is not known.

The trim removed 4 bases at V and 3 bases at J, leaving 4 bases unmatched. The CDR3 length is 16 residues. Germline CDR1 and CDR2: SGHKS and YYEKEE (reference sequence). 13 Jbeta primers and 60 Vbeta primers were used for the PCR. Here immunoSEQ multiplex PCR was the method, and the copy in TCRdb shows in-frame clones only, minus some. The sample table includes about 130,000 clones. The J gene is TRBJ1-4, the V gene TRBV5-5; 12 bases agree with TRBD1. This TCR was recovered from a woman aged 60-70 years in good health and CMV-seronegative. Input material: PBMCs. The DNA for the CDR3 is TGTGCCAGCAGCAGGGGACAGGGGGCATCTAATGAAAAACTGTTTTTT. It yields the protein CASSRGQGASNEKLFF.